The clone carrying this T cell receptor beta chain was observed a single time. No antigen is known for it. The repertoire was sequenced with immunoSEQ multiplex PCR; TCRdb's copy has only in-frame clones and lacks some. Of around 600,000 clones listed, approximately 95% were seen once; the top ten hold over 0.095%. In the naive CD8 group, cells lacked CD45RO and were positively selected for CCR7, so terminally differentiated effector memory CD45RA+ cells were left out. This sample was taken from a study of shared clonotypes between healthy human individuals. Points from the study as a whole: Only blood samples were collected, and tissue repertoires likely differ. In contrast to clonotypes shared by all four donors, non-shared clonotypes had lower generation probabilities.

CDR1 is ENHRY and CDR2 is SYGVKD in the germline V gene. The germline V and J ends were trimmed by 8 bases and 1 base, with 11 bases remaining between them. This CDR3 region has 13 residues. The sample taken for sequencing was naive CD8+ T cells sorted from blood. This TCR was recovered from a woman aged 30 to 39 in good health. V gene TRBV10-3 combines with J gene TRBJ1-1; D is ambiguous. In DNA, the CDR3 is TGTGCCATCGCAGAGAGGGCGAACACTGAAGCTTTCTTT. Its protein product is CAIAERANTEAFF.